The 22 T cell receptor beta chains reported below all come from one sample, sequenced in a study of T cells in Graves' hyperthyroidism and ophthalmopathy. TCR beta CDR3 region amplification was performed from RNA transcripts. First-round RT-PCR of the TCR CDR3 relied on the HTBI primer set. TCRdb re-derived calls from the multiplex PCR reads in MiXCR, one entry per CDR3 protein. Of 300,000 to 450,000 distinct CDR3 sequences in the sample, about 25% were seen once. The sequenced material came from blood. These receptors were obtained from a man in his fifties or sixties with Graves' hyperthyroidism.

This clonotype appeared a few times. The chain couples TRBV12-3 or TRBV12-4 to TRBJ1-5; 8 bases are a match to TRBD1. The CDR3 runs 15 residues. V dropped 5 bases and J dropped 7; count of bases not matched to a gene: 10. Written as DNA, the CDR3 is TGTGCCAGCAGTCCCCACAGGGGGTGGGTCCAGCCCCAGCATTTT. Its translation: CASSPHRGWVQPQHF.

Of note for this clonotype: A much bigger clone sits one base away, suggesting this may be a read error. This sequence joins TRBV2 and TRBJ1-2; D is unresolved. CDR3 length: 13 amino acids. V was cut by 11 bases and J by 2 bases, with 15 bases left in between. Germline V gives CDR1 SNHLY, CDR2 FYNNEI. As DNA, the CDR3 is TGTGCCCGCATGATCGAGGGAAACTATGGCTACACCTTC. Its translation is CARMIEGNYGYTF.

The genes are TRBV19 and TRBJ1-1; maybe TRBD1 (6 bases). CDR3 length: 14 residues. The germline V gene encodes CDR1 LNHDA and CDR2 SQIVND (reference sequence). V was pared by 3 bases and J by 6 bases, with 14 bases between. The CDR3 sequence: CASSIRGPGSEAFF. The CDR3 DNA follows: TGTGCCAGTAGTATCAGGGGCCCAGGGTCTGAAGCTTTCTTT.

This clonotype has just a few counts. V and J are TRBV29-1 and TRBJ1-2; TRBD1 matches 7 bases. The CDR3 is 12 amino acids. Trimming removed 6 bases from V and 4 bases from J; junction bases left unmatched: 5. Germline CDR1 SQVTM, CDR2 ANQGSEA. In nucleotides, the CDR3 is TGCAGCGTGGAGGGGGCCGGCTATGGCTACACCTTC. It codes for CSVEGAGYGYTF. The variable domain in full, completed from reference TRBV29-1 and TRBJ1-2, reads SAVISQKPSRDICQRGTSLTIQCQVDSQVTMMFWYRQQPGQSLTLIATANQGSEATYESGFVIDKFPISRPNLTFSTLTVSNMSPEDSSIYLCSVEGAGYGYTFGSGTRLTVV.

This clonotype was observed a handful of times. The J gene is TRBJ1-1, the V gene TRBV7-9; no firm D call. Germline V CDR1 and CDR2: SEHNR, FQNEAQ (reference sequence). The V gene lost 3 bases and the J gene lost 1 base, with 12 bases spanning the gap. This CDR3 region has 15 residues. CDR3 sequence reads: CASSLVALANTEAFF. The CDR3 nucleotides read TGTGCCAGCAGCTTGGTCGCCCTCGCGAACACTGAAGCTTTCTTT.

This clonotype has a handful of counts. The V and J genes are TRBV5-1 and TRBJ2-1, with 11 bases matching TRBD2. Unmatched junction bases numbered 6, after V lost 3 bases and J lost 4 bases. The CDR3 consists of 16 residues. Germline-derived CDR1 and CDR2 are SGHRS and YFSETQ. CDR3 DNA sequence: TGCGCCAGCAGCTCGGAGGGGACTAGCGGTTACAATGAGCAGTTCTTC. Amino acid sequence: CASSSEGTSGYNEQFF.

The table lists this clonotype with a few counts. V usage is TRBV2 and J usage is TRBJ2-7, with D possibly matching TRBD1 (6 bases). V lost 3 bases and J lost 5, with 20 bases in between. Per germline, CDR1 SNHLY and CDR2 FYNNEI. This CDR3 is built from 16 residues. The CDR3 loop is CASSELGGGLLDEQYF. Here the CDR3 DNA reads TGTGCCAGCAGTGAGCTTGGGGGCGGGTTATTAGACGAGCAGTACTTC.

This clonotype was observed at least ten times. V usage is TRBV28 and J usage is TRBJ2-7; D is unresolved. The CDR3 extends over 12 amino acids. In germline, CDR1 is MDHEN, CDR2 SYDVKM. Deletions cut 2 bases from V and 3 bases from J, with 5 bases between. The CDR3 DNA is TGTGCCAGCAGTTTACTTGGCTACGAGCAGTACTTC. This codes for CASSLLGYEQYF.

This clonotype was recorded at least ten times. The J gene is TRBJ2-7, the V gene TRBV7-2; a weak D match, TRBD1 (6 bases). The CDR3 extends over 14 amino acids. Trimming took off 4 bases at V and 3 bases at J, with 13 bases between the two ends. Germline CDR1 reads SGHTA; CDR2 reads FQGNSA. The CDR3: CASSSGTGFYEQYF. In nucleotides, the CDR3 is TGTGCCAGCAGCTCGGGTACAGGGTTCTACGAGCAGTACTTC.

The V call is TRBV7-3, the J call TRBJ2-3; D is ambiguous. This CDR3 contains 15 residues. In germline, CDR1 is SGHTA, CDR2 FQGTGA. The ends were cut back, 2 bases at V and 6 bases at J, with 15 bases in the middle. The CDR3 reads CASSLYGVNGDTQYF. The CDR3 coding sequence is TGTGCCAGCAGCTTATACGGCGTCAACGGCGATACGCAGTATTTT.

This clonotype came up a few times. The chain carries TRBV5-1 and TRBJ2-2; D is unresolved. The CDR3 length is 18 residues. Germline values: CDR1 SGHRS, CDR2 YFSETQ. The V gene lost 0 bases and the J gene lost 1 base, with 16 bases spanning the gap. CDR3: CASSLGPQTAQNTGELFF. CDR3 sequence (DNA): TGCGCCAGCAGCTTGGGACCCCAGACCGCTCAGAACACCGGGGAGCTGTTTTTT.

V usage is TRBV24-1 and J usage is TRBJ2-5, with D perhaps being TRBD1 or TRBD2 (5 bases each). Trimming shortened V by 4 bases and J by 7 bases, and 9 bases separated the two germline ends. From germline, CDR1 is KGHDR and CDR2 SFDVKD. The CDR3 spans 12 residues. As DNA, the CDR3 is TGTGCCACCAGTGAGGCGAGGGGGACCCAGTACTTC. Its translation is CATSEARGTQYF.

A few counts support this clonotype. The chain joins TRBV5-1 to TRBJ1-3; D uncertain. The CDR3 runs to 12 residues. CDR1 SGHRS and CDR2 YFSETQ come from the germline V gene. The V and J ends lost 5 bases and 4 bases respectively, with 7 bases between them. CDR3 sequence reads: CASSHDGNTIYF. The DNA of the CDR3 is TGCGCCAGCAGTCACGACGGAAACACCATATATTTT.

V and J are TRBV19 and TRBJ2-1; D is possibly TRBD1 (5 bases). Per germline, CDR1 LNHDA and CDR2 SQIVND (reference sequence). The CDR3 runs 15 residues. Trimming cost V 3 bases and J 0 bases, with 9 bases left between them. The CDR3: CASSIGRASYNEQFF. Written as DNA, the CDR3 is TGTGCCAGTAGTATCGGCAGGGCCTCCTACAATGAGCAGTTCTTC.

The chain joins TRBV19 to TRBJ2-1, with D tentatively TRBD2 (6 bases). The CDR3 totals 15 residues. V lost 3 bases, J lost 0 bases, and 9 bases lay in between. The germline CDR1 and CDR2 sequences are LNHDA and SQIVND (reference sequence). The CDR3 is CASSIRRDSYNEQFF. Written as DNA, the CDR3 is TGTGCCAGTAGTATTAGGCGGGACTCCTACAATGAGCAGTTCTTC. The full variable domain, its missing parts supplied by reference TRBV19 and TRBJ2-1, is DGGITQSPKYLFRKEGQNVTLSCEQNLNHDAMYWYRQDPGQGLRLIYYSQIVNDFQKGDIAEGYSVSREKKESFPLTVTSAQKNPTAFYLCASSIRRDSYNEQFFGPGTRLTVL.

The gene calls are TRBV7-9 and TRBJ2-1; 10 positions agree with TRBD2. Trimming removed 5 bases from V and 7 bases from J; junction bases left unmatched: 14. CDR1 is SEHNR and CDR2 is FQNEAQ in the germline V gene (reference sequence). The CDR3 has 17 amino acids. The CDR3 nucleotides read TGTGCCAGCAGCCCCACGCGGCTAGCGGGAGTTTTTAATGAGCAGTTCTTC. It translates to CASSPTRLAGVFNEQFF.

This clonotype has only a few counts. V usage is TRBV2 and J usage is TRBJ2-3; maybe TRBD1 (6 bases). CDR1 SNHLY and CDR2 FYNNEI come from the germline V gene. Trimming removed 6 bases at V and 0 bases at J, with 16 bases between. The CDR3 covers 16 residues. The CDR3 DNA follows: TGTGCCAGCAGGAAACAGGGTGGAATGAGCACAGATACGCAGTATTTT. Its translation is CASRKQGGMSTDTQYF.

Many counts were recorded for this clonotype. This sequence joins TRBV11-2 and TRBJ2-7; 7 nucleotides line up with TRBD1. Germline V lookup: CDR1 SGHAT, CDR2 FQNNGV. V was clipped by 1 base and J by 3 bases; unmatched bases: 6. The CDR3 is made up of 15 amino acids. The CDR3: CASSLGQGDYYEQYF. For the CDR3, the DNA is TGTGCCAGCAGCTTAGGACAGGGTGACTACTACGAGCAGTACTTC.

This clonotype was picked up a small number of times. This chain joins TRBV20-1 and TRBJ1-6; TRBD1 is a possible D gene (6 bases). The CDR3 extends over 13 amino acids. From germline, CDR1 is DFQATT and CDR2 SNEGSKA (reference sequence). The V and J ends lost 6 bases and 7 bases respectively, with 13 bases between them. The CDR3 nucleotides are TGCAGTGCCAAGGGACACCAGAATTCACCCCTCCACTTT. Translating it yields CSAKGHQNSPLHF.

This clonotype occurred many times. The CDR3 loop is CASSLNGGQQETQYF. CDR3 DNA sequence: TGTGCCAGCAGCTTAAACGGGGGGCAGCAAGAGACCCAGTACTTC. The chain joins TRBV7-2 to TRBJ2-5, with a weak D call TRBD2 (7 bases). The V gene's germline CDR1 is SGHTA and CDR2 FQGNSA. CDR3 length: 15 residues. V was pared by 2 bases and J by 2 bases, with 12 bases between.

J is TRBJ2-5 and V is TRBV20-1; a weak D match, TRBD2 (5 bases). The ends were cut back, 5 bases at V and 1 base at J, with 11 bases in the middle. CDR1 is DFQATT, CDR2 SNEGSKA, per germline (reference sequence). There are 13 residues in the CDR3. The CDR3 loop reads CSAAVGGQETQYF. DNA of the CDR3: TGCAGTGCTGCCGTCGGAGGCCAAGAGACCCAGTACTTC.

The rearrangement joins TRBV11-2 to TRBJ2-1, with 9 nucleotides matching TRBD2. The J segment lost 4 bases and the V segment lost 4 bases, leaving 5 bases of the junction unmatched. Looked up from germline, CDR1 is SGHAT and CDR2 is FQNNGV. This CDR3 comprises 15 residues. The CDR3 sequence: CASSSGTSIYNEQFF. The CDR3 DNA reads as TGTGCCAGCAGCTCGGGGACTAGCATATACAATGAGCAGTTCTTC.